This T cell receptor beta chain was observed in a study of T cell repertoires in cytomegalovirus infection. TCRdb used MiXCR to reprocess the reads, holding one entry per CDR3 protein. The sample holds approximately 1,000,000 distinct CDR3 sequences, roughly 30% seen once. Only a few counts were recorded for this clonotype. Its antigen is unidentified. General study findings and limits: Adding up the frequency of public TCR beta families identified people who carried CMV plus the relevant HLA.

CDR3 length: 13 residues. Germline V gene sequence: CDR1 SGHDT, CDR2 YYEEEE. V lost 0 bases and J 4 bases, leaving 8 bases between the germline ends. The J gene is TRBJ2-7, the V gene TRBV5-6; D gene unclear. The clonotype was recovered from a human donor in good health (CMV status not recorded). Some clones in this sample may be carry-over from other donors' samples. Sequencing was performed on cultured CD8+ T cells from PBMCs, taken from culture after CMV antigen stimulation. The CDR3 DNA sequence: TGTGCCAGCAGCTTGGAGAACCTTTACGAGCAGTACGTC. Encoded protein: CASSLENLYEQYV.